This is a list of T cell receptor beta chains from one sample in a study of T cell changes during pregnancy in multiple sclerosis. Only in-frame clones appear in the TCRdb table, and some are missing; sequencing was by immunoSEQ multiplex PCR. This repertoire shows under 50,000 clones, about 94% found once; its top ten account for more than 4%. The sequences come from CD8+ T cells from peripheral blood mononuclear cells, collected in the first trimester of pregnancy. The receptors were gathered from a female donor with multiple sclerosis, enrolled in a pregnancy study. Both conserved end residues are part of each CDR3. A D gene is named only where the DNA matches it firmly. Clone size is not always given. Where it is, it says once, few, many or a class for expanded clones.

>TRBJ2-7|TRBV14|-|TRBD1
TGTGCCAGCAGCCCCTTCGGGACAGGGGGTTGGGAGCAGTACTTC
CASSPFGTGGWEQYF
>TRBJ1-2|TRBV27|once|-
TGTGCCAGCAGTTTATCCCCAGATAACTATGGCTACACCTTC
CASSLSPDNYGYTF
>TRBJ2-1|TRBV29-1|-|TRBD1
TGCAGCGTTGAGAAGGACAGGGGTGATGAGCAGTTCTTC
CSVEKDRGDEQFF
>TRBJ2-3|TRBV7-9|few|TRBD2
TGTGCCAGCAGTCTGACTAGCGGGGGACGCGAGACGCAGTATTTT
CASSLTSGGRETQYF
>TRBJ1-1|TRBV29-1|-|TRBD1
TGCAGCGTCGACCTCGGGGGCAGGGGGGCTGAAGCTTTCTTT
CSVDLGGRGAEAFF
>TRBJ2-1|TRBV7-3|-|TRBD2
TGTGCCAGCAGCTTAAGCGGGGGAGAGCAGTTCTTC
CASSLSGGEQFF
>TRBJ2-3|TRBV28|-|-
TGTGCCAGCAGTTTATCACCCCGCGGGATTAGCACAGATACGCAGTATTTT
CASSLSPRGISTDTQYF
>TRBJ2-1|TRBV6-5|-|-
TGTGCCAGCAGTTACCAAAGCAGGGCATCATACAATGAGCAGTTCTTC
CASSYQSRASYNEQFF
>TRBJ2-7|TRBV5-4|-|TRBD2
TGTGCCGCCGGGGGGGGCTACGAGCAGTACTTC
CAAGGGYEQYF
>TRBJ2-7|TRBV19|-|TRBD2
TGTGCCAGCAGAGCGGGGAGCTCCTACGAGCAGTACTTC
CASRAGSSYEQYF
>TRBJ2-7|TRBV9|-|-
TGTGCCAGCAGCCTAGACGGGAACTACGAGCAGTACTTC
CASSLDGNYEQYF
>TRBJ1-2|TRBV4-2|-|-
TGTGCCAGCAGCCAACCCAGGGATGGCTACACCTTC
CASSQPRDGYTF
>TRBJ2-7|TRBV5-6|-|TRBD1
TGTGCCAGCAGCCGGGGGACAGGGATCTCCGAGCAGTACTTC
CASSRGTGISEQYF